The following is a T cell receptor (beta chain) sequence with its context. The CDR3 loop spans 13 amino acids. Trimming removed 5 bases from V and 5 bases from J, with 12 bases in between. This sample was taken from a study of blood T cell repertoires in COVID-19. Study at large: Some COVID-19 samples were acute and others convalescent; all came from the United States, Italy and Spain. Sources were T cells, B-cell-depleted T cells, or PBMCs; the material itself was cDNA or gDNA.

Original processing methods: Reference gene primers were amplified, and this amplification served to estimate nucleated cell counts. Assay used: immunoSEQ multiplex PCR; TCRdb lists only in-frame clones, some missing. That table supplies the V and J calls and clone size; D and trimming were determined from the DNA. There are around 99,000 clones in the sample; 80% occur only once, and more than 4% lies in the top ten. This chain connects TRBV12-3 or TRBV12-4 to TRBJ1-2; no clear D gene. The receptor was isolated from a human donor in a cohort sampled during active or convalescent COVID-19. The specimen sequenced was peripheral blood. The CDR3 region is CASSTEVLYGYTF. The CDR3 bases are TGTGCCAGCAGTACAGAAGTTCTATATGGCTACACCTTC.